This TCR beta chain was observed in a study of T cell responses to AZD1222 COVID-19 vaccine. General study findings and limits: Spike-specific TCR repertoires showed rising breadth and depth after two AZD1222 doses. Spike regions recognized by vaccine-associated CD4 TCRs spanned the protein, led by 160-218 and 743-854. There were mostly white British donors and more females than males, and clonal diversity was possibly underestimated.

Libraries were prepared by immunoSEQ multiplex PCR; TCRdb keeps only in-frame clonotypes and omits some of them. The repertoire holds fewer than 250,000 clones, with around 92% as singletons. Regarding this clone: Antigen: not known.

The CDR3 loop spans 16 amino acids. Germline loops: CDR1 SGHNT, CDR2 YENEEA. V lost 1 base, J lost 2 bases, and 8 bases stayed unmatched. The sample consisted of peripheral blood, taken on day 0 of AZD1222 vaccination. The chain joins TRBV11-3 to TRBJ2-7, with 7 bases aligning to TRBD1. This TCR came from an adult in good health. In nucleotides, the CDR3 is TGTGCCAGCAGCTTAGGGCCGGGACAGCAACCCTACGAGCAGTACTTC. It yields the protein CASSLGPGQQPYEQYF.